The T cell receptor beta chain described here comes from a study of radiation and T cells in renal cell carcinoma. Points from the study as a whole: No pretreatment tumor biopsies were available for baseline clonotypes. Top tumor clonotypes rose in blood 2 weeks post-radiation, then contracted.

TCRdb's copy holds only in-frame clones and misses some; the assay was immunoSEQ multiplex PCR. This repertoire shows roughly 130,000 clones, around 90% found once; its top ten account for 4.5% to 7.5%. Comment on this clone: Its target is unknown.

Time point specified: blood 2 weeks post-SBRT. Treatment denoted: 15 Gy SBRT to primary tumor, nephrectomy 4 weeks later. Trimming left V 5 bases short and J 4 bases short, with 12 bases between. Germline V CDR1 and CDR2: SGHRS, YFSETQ. The CDR3 is made up of 14 amino acids. V gene TRBV5-1 combines with J gene TRBJ1-4; tentatively, D is TRBD1 (5 bases). Sequencing was performed on blood, taken from a patient whose treatment included radiotherapy and nephrectomy. This receptor was obtained from a woman in her 70s with renal cell carcinoma. CDR3 residues: CASRQDRDNEKLFF. The CDR3 DNA sequence: TGCGCCAGCAGGCAAGACAGAGATAATGAAAAACTGTTTTTT.